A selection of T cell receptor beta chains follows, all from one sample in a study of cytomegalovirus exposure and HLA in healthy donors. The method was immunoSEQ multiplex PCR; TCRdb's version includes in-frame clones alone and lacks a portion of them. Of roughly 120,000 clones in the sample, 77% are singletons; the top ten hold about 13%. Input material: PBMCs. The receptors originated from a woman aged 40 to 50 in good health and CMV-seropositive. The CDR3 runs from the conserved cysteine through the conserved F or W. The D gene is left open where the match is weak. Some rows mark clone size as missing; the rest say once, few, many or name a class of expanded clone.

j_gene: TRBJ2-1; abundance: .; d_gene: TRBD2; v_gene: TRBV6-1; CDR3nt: TGTGCCAGCAGCGGGGGGGAGTTTGACTACAATGAGCAGTTCTTC; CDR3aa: CASSGGEFDYNEQFF
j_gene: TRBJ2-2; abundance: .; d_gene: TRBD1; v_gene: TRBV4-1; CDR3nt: TGCGCCAGCAGCCAGCTGACCGGAGGACAGGGGTTCATCGGGGAGCTGTTTTTT; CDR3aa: CASSQLTGGQGFIGELFF
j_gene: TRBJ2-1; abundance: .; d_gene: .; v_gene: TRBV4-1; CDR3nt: TGCGCCAGCAGCCCCGCCCGCGGCGGCTCCTACAATGAGCAGTTCTTC; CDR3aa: CASSPARGGSYNEQFF
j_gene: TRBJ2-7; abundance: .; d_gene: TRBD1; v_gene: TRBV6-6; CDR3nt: TGTGCCAGCAGTTACCTAGGGAACAGGGGGACCGAGCAGTACTTC; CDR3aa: CASSYLGNRGTEQYF
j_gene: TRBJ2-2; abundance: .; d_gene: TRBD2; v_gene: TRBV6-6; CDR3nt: TGTGCCAGCCTGACTAGCGGGAAGTGGGAGCTGTTTTTT; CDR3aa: CASLTSGKWELFF
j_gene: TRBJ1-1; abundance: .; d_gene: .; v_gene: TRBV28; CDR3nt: TGTGCCAGCAGTTTCAGGGAATTAGCTTTCTTT; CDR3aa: CASSFRELAFF
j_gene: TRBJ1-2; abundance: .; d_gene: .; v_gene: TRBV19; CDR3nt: TGTGCCAGTAGTCTCTCCCTGACGGGTGGCTACACCTTC; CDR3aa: CASSLSLTGGYTF
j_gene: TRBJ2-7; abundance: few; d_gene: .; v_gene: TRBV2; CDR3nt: TGTGCCAGCAGTGAAGCTCCCTCCCTACGGGAGCAGTACTTC; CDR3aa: CASSEAPSLREQYF
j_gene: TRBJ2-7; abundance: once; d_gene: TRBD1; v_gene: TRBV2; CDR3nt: TGTGCCAGCAGTGCACAGGGGTGGGAGCAGTACTTC; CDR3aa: CASSAQGWEQYF
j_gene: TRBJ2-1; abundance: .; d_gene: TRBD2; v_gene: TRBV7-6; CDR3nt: TGTGCCAGCAGCCCGGGACTAGCGGGCCTATACAATGAGCAGTTCTTC; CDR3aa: CASSPGLAGLYNEQFF
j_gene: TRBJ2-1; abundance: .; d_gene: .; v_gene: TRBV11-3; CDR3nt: TGTGCCAGCAGCATTCCCCCTAAATATGAGCAGTTCTTC; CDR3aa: CASSIPPKYEQFF
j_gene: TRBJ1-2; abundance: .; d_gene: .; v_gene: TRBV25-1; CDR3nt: TGTGCCAGCAGTGTCTCAGATGGCTACACCTTC; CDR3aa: CASSVSDGYTF
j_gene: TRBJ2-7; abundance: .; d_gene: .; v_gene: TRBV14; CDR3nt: TGTGCCAGCAGCCAAAACAGGGAGTCCGAGCAGTACTTC; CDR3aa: CASSQNRESEQYF
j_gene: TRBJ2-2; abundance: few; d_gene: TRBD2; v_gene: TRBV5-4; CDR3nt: TGTGCCAGCAGCGCCGGGACTAACGTTCCCGGGGAGCTGTTTTTT; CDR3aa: CASSAGTNVPGELFF
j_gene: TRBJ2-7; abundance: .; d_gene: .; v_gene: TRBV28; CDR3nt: TGTGCCAGCAGTTTAGCGGGCAGCTCCTACGAGCAGTACTTC; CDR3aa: CASSLAGSSYEQYF
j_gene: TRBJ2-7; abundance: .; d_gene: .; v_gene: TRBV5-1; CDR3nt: TGCGCCAGCAGCACGCAACAGGAATCCTACGAGCAGTACTTC; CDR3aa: CASSTQQESYEQYF
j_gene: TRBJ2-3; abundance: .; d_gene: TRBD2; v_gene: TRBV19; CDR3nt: TGTGCCAGTAGGCTAGCGGGTTCCCGGATAGATACGCAGTATTTT; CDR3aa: CASRLAGSRIDTQYF
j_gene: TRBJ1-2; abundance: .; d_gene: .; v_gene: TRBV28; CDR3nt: TGTGCCAGCAGTTTAGCGGGGTTCCCTAACTATGGCTACACCTTC; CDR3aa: CASSLAGFPNYGYTF
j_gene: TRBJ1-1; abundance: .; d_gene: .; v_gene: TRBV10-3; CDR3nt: TGTGCCATCAGAGTTACAGGGAACACTGAAGCTTTCTTT; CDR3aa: CAIRVTGNTEAFF
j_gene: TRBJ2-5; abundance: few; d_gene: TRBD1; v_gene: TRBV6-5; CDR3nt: TGTGCCAGCAGTTACTCGGGGACAGAAGAGACCCAGTACTTC; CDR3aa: CASSYSGTEETQYF
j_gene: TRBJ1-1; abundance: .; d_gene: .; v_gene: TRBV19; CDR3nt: TGTGCCAGTAGTATAGGGACAGCGAACACTGAAGCTTTCTTT; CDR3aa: CASSIGTANTEAFF
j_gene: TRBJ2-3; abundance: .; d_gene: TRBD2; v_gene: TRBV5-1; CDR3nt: TGCGCCAGCAGCTTGGTCTGGGGGGGATCAGATACGCAGTATTTT; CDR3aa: CASSLVWGGSDTQYF
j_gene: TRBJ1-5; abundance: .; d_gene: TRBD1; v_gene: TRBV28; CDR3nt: TGTGCCAGCAGTTTATGGGCAGGGGGAGACCAGCCCCAGCATTTT; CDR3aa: CASSLWAGGDQPQHF
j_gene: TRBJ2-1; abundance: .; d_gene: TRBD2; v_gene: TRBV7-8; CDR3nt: TGTGCCAGCAGCTTAGATAGGACTAGCGGGAGGGCAAATCCCTACAATGAGCAGTTCTTC; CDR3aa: CASSLDRTSGRANPYNEQFF
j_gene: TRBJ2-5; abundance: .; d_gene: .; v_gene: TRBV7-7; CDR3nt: TGTGCTAGCAGCGAAGGGCACGCCGCGGGGACCCAGTACTTC; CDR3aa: CASSEGHAAGTQYF
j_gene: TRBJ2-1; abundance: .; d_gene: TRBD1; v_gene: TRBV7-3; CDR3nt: TGTGCCAGCAGCTTGGGGACAGGGGGCCTGGGTGAGCAGTTCTTC; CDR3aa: CASSLGTGGLGEQFF
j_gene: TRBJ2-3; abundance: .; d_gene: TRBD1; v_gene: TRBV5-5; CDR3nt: TGTGCCAGCAGCCAGGGACAGGGCAGCACAGATACGCAGTATTTT; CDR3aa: CASSQGQGSTDTQYF
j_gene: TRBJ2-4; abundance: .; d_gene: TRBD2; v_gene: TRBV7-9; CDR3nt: TGTGCCAGCGGGCTAGCGGGAGGAGGGATAGACATTCAGTACTTC; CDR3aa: CASGLAGGGIDIQYF
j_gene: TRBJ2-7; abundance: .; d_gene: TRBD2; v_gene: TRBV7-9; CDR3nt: TGTGCCAGCAGCCCCCAGGGACTAGCGGGAGATGAGCAGTACTTC; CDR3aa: CASSPQGLAGDEQYF
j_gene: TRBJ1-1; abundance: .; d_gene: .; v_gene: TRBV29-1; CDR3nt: TGCAGCGTTGAGGACAGTATAGGTACTGAAGCTTTCTTT; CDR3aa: CSVEDSIGTEAFF
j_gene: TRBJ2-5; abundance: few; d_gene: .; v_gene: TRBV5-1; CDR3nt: TGCGCCAGCAGCCCGGAGGGGCTGGGCGGCCAAGAGACCCAGTACTTC; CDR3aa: CASSPEGLGGQETQYF
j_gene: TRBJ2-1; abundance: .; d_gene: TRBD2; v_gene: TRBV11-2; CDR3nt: TGTGCCAGCAGCTTAGTGTTGGACCCCAGGACTAGCGGGTACAATGAGCAGTTCTTC; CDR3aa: CASSLVLDPRTSGYNEQFF
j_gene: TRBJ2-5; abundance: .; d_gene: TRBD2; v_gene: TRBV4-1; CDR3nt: TGCGCCAGCAGCCAAGAGTTTCTAACGGGAGGCGGGCAAGAGACCCAGTACTTC; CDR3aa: CASSQEFLTGGGQETQYF
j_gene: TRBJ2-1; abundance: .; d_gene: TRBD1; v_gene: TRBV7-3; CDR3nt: TGTGCCAGCAGCTTAACGACAGGGGATGAGCAGTTCTTC; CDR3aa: CASSLTTGDEQFF
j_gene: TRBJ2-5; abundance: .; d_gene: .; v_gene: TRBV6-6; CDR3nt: TGTGCCAGCAGCGACCTACAGGGATGGGGCCAAGAGACCCAGTACTTC; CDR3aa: CASSDLQGWGQETQYF
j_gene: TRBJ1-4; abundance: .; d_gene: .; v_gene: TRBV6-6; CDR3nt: TGTGCCAGCAGTTACCGTGCGGGGGAAAAACTGTTTTTT; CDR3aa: CASSYRAGEKLFF
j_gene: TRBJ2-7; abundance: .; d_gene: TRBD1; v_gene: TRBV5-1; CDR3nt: TGCGCCAGCAGCTTGGCTGTTAGACAGGGCGGCTACGAGCAGTACTTC; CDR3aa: CASSLAVRQGGYEQYF
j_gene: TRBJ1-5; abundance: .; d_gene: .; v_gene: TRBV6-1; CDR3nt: TGCGCCAGCACAGAGGGCAGGTATCAGCCCCAGCATTTT; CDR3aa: CASTEGRYQPQHF
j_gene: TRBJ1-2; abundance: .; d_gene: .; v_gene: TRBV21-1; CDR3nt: TGTGCCAGCAGCAAAGTAGGTGCGGAAAACTATGGCTACACCTTC; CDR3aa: CASSKVGAENYGYTF
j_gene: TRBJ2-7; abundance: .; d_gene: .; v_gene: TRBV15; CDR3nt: TGTGCCACCAGCAGAGGGGCGGGGGCCACCTACGAGCAGTACTTC; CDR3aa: CATSRGAGATYEQYF
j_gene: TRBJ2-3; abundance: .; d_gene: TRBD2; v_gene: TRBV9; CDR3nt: TGTGCCAGCAGTCCCAGCGGGAGGGTCCCAGATACGCAGTATTTT; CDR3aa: CASSPSGRVPDTQYF